One T cell receptor beta chain is described in this entry. Germline CDR1 is SGHTA and CDR2 is FQGNSA. CDR3 length: 12 residues. The V gene end was trimmed by 5 bases and the J gene end by 15 bases; junction bases not matched to a gene: 9. The sample originates from a study of blood T cell repertoires in COVID-19. Clones were sequenced by immunoSEQ multiplex PCR, and TCRdb holds only the in-frame ones, with some missing. This sample has almost 200,000 clones, with less than 90% found just once. This TCR came from a woman in her 70s with acute or convalescent COVID-19. The sample was peripheral blood. The J gene is TRBJ2-1, the V gene TRBV7-2; 8 bases match TRBD1. CDR3 loop: CASSPGQGKRFF. The CDR3 nucleotides read TGTGCCAGCAGCCCCGGACAGGGAAAGAGGTTCTTC.